These 8 T cell receptor beta chains were all obtained from the same sample, sequenced in a study of technical replicates of blood from a handful of donors. Here immunoSEQ multiplex PCR was the method, and the copy in TCRdb shows in-frame clones only, minus some. Among tens of thousands of clones listed, 90% were seen once. The material sequenced was PBMCs. The receptors come from a human donor in good health. Some clones in this sample may be carry-over from other donors' samples.

This rearrangement joins TRBV5-1 to TRBJ1-1, with TRBD1 matching 7 bases. Germline loops: CDR1 SGHRS, CDR2 YFSETQ. This CDR3 comprises 16 residues. The V and J ends lost 3 bases and 3 bases, in that order; junction bases with no gene match: 11. DNA for the CDR3: TGCGCCAGCAGCTCGACAGGGCCCTTCGGAGACACTGAAGCTTTCTTT. It translates to CASSSTGPFGDTEAFF.

This clone was observed a handful of times. The chain has TRBV7-8 and TRBJ1-2, with no clear D. The germline gives CDR1 SGHVS, CDR2 FQNEAQ. CDR3 length equals 13 residues. V was cut by 2 bases and J by 9 bases, with 13 bases left in between. In DNA, the CDR3 is TGTGCCAGCAGCTTATCGAAGGGAGAACGCTACACCTTC. Encoded protein: CASSLSKGERYTF.

This clone has only one observation. The CDR3 loop reads CASSIRQGYEQYF. DNA of the CDR3: TGTGCCAGTAGTATCCGACAGGGCTACGAGCAGTACTTC. The chain is built from TRBV19 and TRBJ2-7; 7 positions match TRBD1. Germline V gene sequence: CDR1 LNHDA, CDR2 SQIVND (reference sequence). V dropped 3 bases and J dropped 3; count of bases not matched to a gene: 2. The CDR3 spans 13 residues. Together with reference TRBV19 and TRBJ2-7, the CDR3 gives the full variable domain: DGGITQSPKYLFRKEGQNVTLSCEQNLNHDAMYWYRQDPGQGLRLIYYSQIVNDFQKGDIAEGYSVSREKKESFPLTVTSAQKNPTAFYLCASSIRQGYEQYFGPGTRLTVT.

This clone was observed a few times. The chain recombines TRBV19 with TRBJ2-7, with a tentative D call TRBD1 (5 bases). The V gene lost 8 bases and the J gene lost 0 bases, with 17 bases spanning the gap. Germline CDR1 and CDR2: LNHDA and SQIVND (reference sequence). The CDR3 is made up of 15 amino acids. The CDR3 DNA reads TGTGCCAGTTCTAGGCTAGGGGCAGCCTCCTACGAGCAGTACTTC. This codes for CASSRLGAASYEQYF.

The chain couples TRBV2 to TRBJ1-3, with D unresolved. CDR3 length equals 16 residues. Germline V CDR1 and CDR2: SNHLY, FYNNEI. V lost 0 bases and J 3 bases, leaving 12 bases between the germline ends. CDR3 residues: CASSEALGEDGNTIYF. CDR3 sequence (DNA): TGTGCCAGCAGTGAAGCGCTTGGGGAGGATGGAAACACCATATATTTT.

The CDR3 loop is CASSLGAGQGSYEQYF. In DNA form, the CDR3 reads TGTGCCAGCAGCTTGGGGGCGGGACAGGGCTCCTACGAGCAGTACTTC. The chain recombines TRBV5-4 with TRBJ2-7, with 9 bases identical to TRBD1. Germline loops: CDR1 SGHNT, CDR2 YYREEE (reference sequence). CDR3 length: 16 amino acids. V shed 0 bases, J shed 0 bases, and the junction held 4 bases outside the gene matches.

The chain recombines TRBV4-3 with TRBJ1-6; 10 nucleotides line up with TRBD1. V trimming: 4 bases; J trimming: 8 bases; junction bases outside the gene matches: 8. Germline CDR1 LGHNA, CDR2 YSLEER. The CDR3 totals 16 residues. The CDR3 loop is CASSLDPGTGDSPLHF. CDR3 nucleotide sequence: TGCGCCAGCAGCCTCGACCCCGGGACAGGGGATTCACCCCTCCACTTT.

The chain recombines TRBV5-4 with TRBJ2-5, with a weak D call TRBD2 (6 bases). The CDR3 runs to 13 residues. Between the trimmed V and J ends, which lost 7 bases and 5 bases, there was a span of 15 bases. Germline lookup yields CDR1 SGHNT and CDR2 YYREEE (reference sequence). The CDR3 sequence is CASGAGLAETQYF. As DNA, the CDR3 is TGTGCCAGCGGTGCCGGGCTAGCGGAGACCCAGTACTTC.